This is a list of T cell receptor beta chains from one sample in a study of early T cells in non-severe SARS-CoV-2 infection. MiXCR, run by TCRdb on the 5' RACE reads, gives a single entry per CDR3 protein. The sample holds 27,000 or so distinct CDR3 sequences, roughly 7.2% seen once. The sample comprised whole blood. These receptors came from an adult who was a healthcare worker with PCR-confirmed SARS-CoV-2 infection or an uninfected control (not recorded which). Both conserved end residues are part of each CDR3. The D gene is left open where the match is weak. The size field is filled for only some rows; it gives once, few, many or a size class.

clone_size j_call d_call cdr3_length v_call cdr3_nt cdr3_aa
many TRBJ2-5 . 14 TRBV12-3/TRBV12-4 TGTGCCAGCAGTTTACGCGAGAGTTCGGAGACCCAGTACTTC CASSLRESSETQYF
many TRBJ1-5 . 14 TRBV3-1 TGTGCCAGCAGCCGCCGGGTGATTGATCAGCCCCAGCATTTT CASSRRVIDQPQHF
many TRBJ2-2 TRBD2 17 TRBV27 TGTGCCAGCAGTTTGCTAGCGGGAGGGGGAGACACCGGGGAGCTGTTTTTT CASSLLAGGGDTGELFF
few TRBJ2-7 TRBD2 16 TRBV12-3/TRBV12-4 TGTGCCAGCAGTTCAGGGGAGCGGGGGACCCTATCAGAGCAGTACTTC CASSSGERGTLSEQYF
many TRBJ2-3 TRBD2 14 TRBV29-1 TGCAGCGTTGAGACTAGCGCACTCACAGATACGCAGTATTTT CSVETSALTDTQYF
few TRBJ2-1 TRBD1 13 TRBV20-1 TGCAGTGCAACTGGGACAGGGGACAATGAGCAGTTCTTC CSATGTGDNEQFF
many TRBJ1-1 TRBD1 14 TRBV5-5 TGTGCCAGCAGCCTGATTACAGGGGGAACTGAAGCTTTCTTT CASSLITGGTEAFF
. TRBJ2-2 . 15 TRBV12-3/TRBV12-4 TGTGCCAGCACCCTTTCAGTAACAAGGACCGGGGAGCTGTTTTTT CASTLSVTRTGELFF
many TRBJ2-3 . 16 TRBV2 TGTGCCAGCAGTGTGAGGATAGCTCCTAGCACAGATACGCAGTATTTT CASSVRIAPSTDTQYF
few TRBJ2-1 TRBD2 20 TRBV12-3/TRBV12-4 TGTGCCAGCAGTTCTTACTTGGGACTAGCGGCCATAAATCTCTACAATGAGCAGTTCTTC CASSSYLGLAAINLYNEQFF
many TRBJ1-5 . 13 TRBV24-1 TGTGCCACCAGTGATTCTCAGCTTCAGCCCCAGCATTTT CATSDSQLQPQHF
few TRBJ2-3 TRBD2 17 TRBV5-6 TGTGCCAGCAGCTCCCCGGGACTAGCGGGAGGAACAGATACGCAGTATTTT CASSSPGLAGGTDTQYF
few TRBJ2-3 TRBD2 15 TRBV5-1 TGCGCCAGCAAAACCGGGACTAGCGGGATGGATACGCAGTATTTT CASKTGTSGMDTQYF
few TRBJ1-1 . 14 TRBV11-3 TGTGCCAGCAGCCAATCCGCAGGGAAGGCTGAAGCTTTCTTT CASSQSAGKAEAFF
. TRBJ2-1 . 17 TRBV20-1 TGCAGTGCTAGGTCAAGCCGGGACCTCGAGACCTACAATGAGCAGTTCTTC CSARSSRDLETYNEQFF
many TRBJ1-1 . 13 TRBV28 TGTGCCACCACTTCTGACAGGAACACTGAAGCTTTCTTT CATTSDRNTEAFF